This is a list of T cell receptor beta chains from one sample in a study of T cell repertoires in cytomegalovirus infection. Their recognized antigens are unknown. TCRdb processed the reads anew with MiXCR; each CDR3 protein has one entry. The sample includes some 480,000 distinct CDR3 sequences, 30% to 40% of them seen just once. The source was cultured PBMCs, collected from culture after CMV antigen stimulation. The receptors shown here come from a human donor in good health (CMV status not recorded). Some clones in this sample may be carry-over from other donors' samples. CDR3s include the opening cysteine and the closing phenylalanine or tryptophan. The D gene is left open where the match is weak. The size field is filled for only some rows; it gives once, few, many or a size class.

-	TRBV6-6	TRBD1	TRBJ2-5	CASSWPSGGQETQYF	TGTGCCAGCAGTTGGCCTTCAGGGGGACAAGAGACCCAGTACTTC
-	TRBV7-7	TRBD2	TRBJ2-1	CASSPPGGRYNEQFF	TGTGCTAGCAGCCCCCCGGGGGGACGTTACAATGAGCAGTTCTTC
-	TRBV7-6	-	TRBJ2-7	CASAPFPNGNEQYF	TGTGCCAGCGCCCCCTTTCCGAACGGTAACGAGCAGTACTTC
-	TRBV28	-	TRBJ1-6	CASSGGVSYNSPLHF	TGTGCCAGCAGTGGGGGGGTGTCCTATAATTCACCCCTCCACTTT
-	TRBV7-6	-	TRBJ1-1	CASSLPHSNTEAFF	TGTGCCAGCAGCCTTCCCCACAGTAACACTGAAGCTTTCTTT
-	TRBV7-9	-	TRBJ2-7	CASSPQIRHTRGEQYF	TGTGCCAGCAGCCCTCAAATCCGTCACACTAGGGGCGAGCAGTACTTC
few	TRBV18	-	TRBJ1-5	CASSPGSGSRQPQHF	TGTGCCAGCTCACCAGGTTCAGGGTCGCGTCAGCCCCAGCATTTT
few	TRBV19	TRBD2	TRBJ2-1	CASSIELAGYNEQFF	TGTGCCAGTAGTATAGAACTAGCGGGTTACAATGAGCAGTTCTTC
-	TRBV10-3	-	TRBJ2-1	CAISENTMYNEQFF	TGTGCCATCAGTGAGAATACAATGTACAATGAGCAGTTCTTC
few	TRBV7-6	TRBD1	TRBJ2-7	CASSLAETGEGYEQYF	TGTGCCAGCAGCTTAGCAGAGACAGGGGAAGGGTACGAGCAGTACTTC
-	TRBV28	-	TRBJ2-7	CASSGGDRRYEQYF	TGTGCCAGCAGTGGAGGGGACCGCCGCTACGAGCAGTACTTC
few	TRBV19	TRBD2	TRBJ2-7	CASKRDSSYEQYF	TGTGCCAGCAAGCGGGACTCCTCCTACGAGCAGTACTTC
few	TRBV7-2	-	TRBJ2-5	CASGGPGGQETQYF	TGTGCCAGCGGAGGGCCTGGAGGGCAAGAGACCCAGTACTTC
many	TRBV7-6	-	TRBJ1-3	CASSSPLGGNSGNTIYF	TGTGCCAGCAGCTCACCCCTAGGGGGAAACTCTGGAAACACCATATATTTT
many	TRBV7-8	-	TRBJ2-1	CASSLGVGGEQFF	TGTGCCAGCAGCTTAGGCGTGGGAGGTGAGCAGTTCTTC
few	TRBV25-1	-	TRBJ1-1	CASSESEGTGTEAFF	TGTGCCAGCAGTGAATCGGAAGGCACGGGCACTGAAGCTTTCTTT
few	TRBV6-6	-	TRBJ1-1	CASRDLRENTEAFF	TGTGCCAGCAGGGACCTCAGAGAGAACACTGAAGCTTTCTTT
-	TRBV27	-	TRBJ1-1	CASSLVGRRTEAFF	TGTGCCAGCAGTTTAGTGGGGAGGCGCACTGAAGCTTTCTTT
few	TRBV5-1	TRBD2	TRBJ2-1	CASRPDISGSSWGEQFF	TGCGCCAGCAGGCCGGACATTAGCGGGAGTAGCTGGGGTGAGCAGTTCTTC
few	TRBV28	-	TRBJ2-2	CASSSADNTGELFF	TGTGCCAGCAGTTCGGCAGACAACACCGGGGAGCTGTTTTTT
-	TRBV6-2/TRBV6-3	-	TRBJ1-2	CASSYGQSNYGYTF	TGTGCCAGCAGTTACGGGCAGTCCAACTATGGCTACACCTTC
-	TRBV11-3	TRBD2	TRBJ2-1	CASSKGYGGGYNEQFF	TGTGCCAGCAGTAAAGGGTATGGGGGGGGGTACAATGAGCAGTTCTTC
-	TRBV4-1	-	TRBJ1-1	CASSQDGLPATEAFF	TGCGCCAGCAGCCAAGACGGTCTGCCCGCCACTGAAGCTTTCTTT
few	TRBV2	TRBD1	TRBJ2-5	CASSPIAGGETQYF	TGTGCCAGCAGCCCGATAGCAGGGGGAGAGACCCAGTACTTC
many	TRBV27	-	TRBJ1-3	CASSHREGSGNTIYF	TGTGCCAGCAGTCACAGGGAGGGCTCTGGAAACACCATATATTTT
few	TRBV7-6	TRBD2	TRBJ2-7	CASSLASGRDSYEQYF	TGTGCCAGCAGCTTAGCTAGCGGGAGGGACTCCTACGAGCAGTACTTC
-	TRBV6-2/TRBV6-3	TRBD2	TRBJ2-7	CASSYSSGAEQYF	TGTGCCAGCAGTTACTCGAGCGGGGCCGAGCAGTACTTC
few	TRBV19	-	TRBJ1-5	CASSIRPETDPQHF	TGTGCCAGTAGTATACGACCAGAAACCGACCCCCAGCATTTT
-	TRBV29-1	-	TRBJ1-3	CSGTGGGSGNTIYF	TGCAGCGGCACTGGGGGGGGCTCTGGAAACACCATATATTTT
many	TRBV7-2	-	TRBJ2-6	CASSLILSGANVLTF	TGTGCCAGCAGCTTAATCCTCTCTGGGGCCAACGTCCTGACTTTC
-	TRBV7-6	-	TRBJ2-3	CASSQLIGADTQYF	TGTGCCAGCAGCCAGTTGATCGGGGCAGATACGCAGTATTTT
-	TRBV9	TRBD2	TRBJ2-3	CASSLEGLVGRTDTQYF	TGTGCCAGCAGTCTAGAAGGACTAGTAGGTCGGACAGATACGCAGTATTTT
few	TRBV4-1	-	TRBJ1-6	CASSQFGDRSSYNSPLHF	TGCGCCAGCAGCCAATTTGGTGACCGGAGCTCCTATAATTCACCCCTCCACTTT
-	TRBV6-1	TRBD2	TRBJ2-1	CASSERAGNYNEQFF	TGTGCCAGCAGTGAAAGAGCGGGGAACTACAATGAGCAGTTCTTC
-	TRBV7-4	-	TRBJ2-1	CASSPRVVNEQFF	TGTGCCAGCAGCCCGAGGGTCGTTAATGAGCAGTTCTTC
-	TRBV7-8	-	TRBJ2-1	CASSPGSPEQFF	TGTGCCAGCAGCCCAGGAAGCCCCGAGCAGTTCTTC
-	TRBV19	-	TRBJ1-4	CASSIFGRSRGEKLFF	TGTGCCAGTAGTATTTTTGGGAGAAGTCGTGGTGAAAAACTGTTTTTT
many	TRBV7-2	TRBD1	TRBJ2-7	CASSPQTGREQYF	TGTGCCAGCAGCCCTCAGACAGGGCGGGAGCAGTACTTC
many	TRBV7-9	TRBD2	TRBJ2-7	CASSFGTSALGEQYF	TGTGCCAGCAGCTTTGGGACTAGCGCCCTCGGGGAGCAGTACTTC
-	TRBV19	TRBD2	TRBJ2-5	CATKAGGNQETQYF	TGTGCCACCAAAGCGGGAGGGAACCAAGAGACCCAGTACTTC
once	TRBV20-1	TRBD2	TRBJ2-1	CSARALGREYNEQFF	TGCAGTGCTAGAGCGCTCGGGAGGGAATACAATGAGCAGTTCTTC
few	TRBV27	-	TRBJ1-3	CASSLGGLVGDTIYF	TGTGCCAGCAGTTTAGGGGGCTTGGTCGGGGACACCATATATTTT
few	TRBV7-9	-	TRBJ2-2	CATSLRGSFTGELFF	TGTGCCACCTCCCTAAGGGGGAGTTTTACCGGGGAGCTGTTTTTT
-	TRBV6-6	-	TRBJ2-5	CASSYSRVTFGQETQYF	TGTGCCAGCAGTTACTCGAGAGTCACCTTTGGCCAAGAGACCCAGTACTTC
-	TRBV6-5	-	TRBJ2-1	CASSFINQAVQFF	TGTGCCAGCAGTTTCATAAATCAGGCTGTGCAGTTCTTC
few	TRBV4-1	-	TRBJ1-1	CASSQDPGYTEAFF	TGCGCCAGCAGCCAAGATCCAGGTTACACTGAAGCTTTCTTT
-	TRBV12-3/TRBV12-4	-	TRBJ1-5	CASKPTGTNQPQHF	TGTGCCAGCAAGCCGACAGGCACCAATCAGCCCCAGCATTTT
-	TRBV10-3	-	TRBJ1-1	CAISEGYSGNTEAFF	TGTGCCATCAGTGAGGGGTACAGCGGGAACACTGAAGCTTTCTTT
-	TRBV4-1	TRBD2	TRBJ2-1	CASSPPGTSGRIMNEQFF	TGCGCCAGCAGTCCGCCCGGGACTAGCGGGAGGATTATGAATGAGCAGTTCTTC
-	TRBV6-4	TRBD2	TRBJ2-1	CASSWGGDYNEQFF	TGTGCCAGCAGTTGGGGGGGGGACTACAATGAGCAGTTCTTC
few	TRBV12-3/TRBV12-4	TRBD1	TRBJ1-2	CASSLGTANGYTF	TGTGCCAGCAGTCTCGGGACAGCGAATGGCTACACCTTC
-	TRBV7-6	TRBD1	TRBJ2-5	CASSRGTGEETQYF	TGTGCCAGCAGCCGTGGGACAGGGGAAGAGACCCAGTACTTC
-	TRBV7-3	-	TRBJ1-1	CASSLTPAAGTEAFF	TGTGCCAGCAGCTTAACCCCGGCCGCAGGGACTGAAGCTTTCTTT
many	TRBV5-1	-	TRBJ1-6	CASSLNWAGNSPLHF	TGCGCCAGCAGCCTCAATTGGGCCGGGAATTCACCCCTCCACTTT
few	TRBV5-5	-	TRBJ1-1	CASSSLGGENTEAFF	TGTGCCAGCAGCTCCCTCGGGGGAGAGAACACTGAAGCTTTCTTT
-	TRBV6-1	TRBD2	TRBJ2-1	CASSEADVGAGVEQFF	TGTGCCAGCAGTGAAGCAGACGTTGGAGCGGGAGTTGAGCAGTTCTTC
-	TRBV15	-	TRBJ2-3	CATSLGVPPDTQYF	TGTGCCACCAGCCTCGGGGTCCCCCCAGATACGCAGTATTTT
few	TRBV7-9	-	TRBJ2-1	CASSPIGYNGEQFF	TGTGCCAGCAGCCCCATCGGGTACAATGGTGAGCAGTTCTTC